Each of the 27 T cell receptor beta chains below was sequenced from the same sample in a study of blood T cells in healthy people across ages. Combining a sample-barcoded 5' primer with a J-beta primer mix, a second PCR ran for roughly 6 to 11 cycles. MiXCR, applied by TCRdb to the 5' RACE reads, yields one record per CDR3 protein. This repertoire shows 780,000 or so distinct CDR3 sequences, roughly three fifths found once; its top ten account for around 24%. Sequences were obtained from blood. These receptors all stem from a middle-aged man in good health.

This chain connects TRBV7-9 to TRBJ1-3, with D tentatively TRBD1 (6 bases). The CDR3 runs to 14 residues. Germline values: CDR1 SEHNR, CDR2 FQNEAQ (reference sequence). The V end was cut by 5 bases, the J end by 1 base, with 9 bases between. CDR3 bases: TGTGCCAGCAGCCGGACAGAATCTGGAAACACCATATATTTT. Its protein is CASSRTESGNTIYF. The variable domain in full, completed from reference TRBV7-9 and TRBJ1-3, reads DTGVSQNPRHKITKRGQNVTFRCDPISEHNRLYWYRQTLGQGPEFLTYFQNEAQLEKSRLLSDRFSAERPKGSFSTLEIQRTEQGDSAMYLCASSRTESGNTIYFGEGSWLTVV.

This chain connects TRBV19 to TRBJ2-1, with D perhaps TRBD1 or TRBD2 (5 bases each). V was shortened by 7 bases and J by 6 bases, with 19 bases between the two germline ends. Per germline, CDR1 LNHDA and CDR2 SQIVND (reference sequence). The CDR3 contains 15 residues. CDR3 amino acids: CASTPRFGGGNEQFF. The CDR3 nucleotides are TGTGCCAGTACCCCAAGGTTCGGTGGGGGCAATGAGCAGTTCTTC.

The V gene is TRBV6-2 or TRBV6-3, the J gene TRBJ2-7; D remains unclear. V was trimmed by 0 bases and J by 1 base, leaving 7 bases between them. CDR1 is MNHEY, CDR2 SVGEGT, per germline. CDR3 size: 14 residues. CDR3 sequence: CASSYSFRSYEQYF. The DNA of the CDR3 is TGTGCCAGCAGTTACTCTTTTCGGTCCTACGAGCAGTACTTC.

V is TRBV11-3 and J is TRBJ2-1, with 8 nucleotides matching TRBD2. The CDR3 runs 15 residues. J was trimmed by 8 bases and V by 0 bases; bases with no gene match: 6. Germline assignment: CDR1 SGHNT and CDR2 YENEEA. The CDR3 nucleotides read TGTGCCAGCAGCTTAGAAGCGGGAGAATTCCATGAGCAGTTCTTC. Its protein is CASSLEAGEFHEQFF.

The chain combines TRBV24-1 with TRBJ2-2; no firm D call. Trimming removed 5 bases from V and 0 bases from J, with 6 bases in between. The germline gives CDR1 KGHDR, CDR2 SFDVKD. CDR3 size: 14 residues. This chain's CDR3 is CATSAISNTGELFF. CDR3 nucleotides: TGTGCCACCAGTGCAATTTCGAACACCGGGGAGCTGTTTTTT.

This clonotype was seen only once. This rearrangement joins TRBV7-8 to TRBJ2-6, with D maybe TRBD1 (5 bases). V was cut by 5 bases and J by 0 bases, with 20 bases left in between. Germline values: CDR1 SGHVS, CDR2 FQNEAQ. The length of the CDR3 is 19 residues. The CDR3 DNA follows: TGTGCCAGCAGCCGACACTGGAGAGCCGACAGCTCTGGGGCCAACGTCCTGACTTTC. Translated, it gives CASSRHWRADSSGANVLTF.

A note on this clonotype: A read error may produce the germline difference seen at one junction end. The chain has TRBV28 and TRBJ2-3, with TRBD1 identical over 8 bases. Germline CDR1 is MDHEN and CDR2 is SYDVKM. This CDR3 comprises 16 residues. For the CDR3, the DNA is TGTGCCAGCAGTGCCCGTGGACAGGGACGCACAGGTACGCAGTATTTT. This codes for CASSARGQGRTGTQYF.

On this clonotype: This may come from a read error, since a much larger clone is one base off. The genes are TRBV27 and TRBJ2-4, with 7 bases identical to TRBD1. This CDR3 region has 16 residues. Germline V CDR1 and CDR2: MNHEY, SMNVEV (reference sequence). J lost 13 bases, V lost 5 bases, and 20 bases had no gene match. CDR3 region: CASSPPPTGWGNEQYF. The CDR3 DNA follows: TGTGCCAGCAGTCCGCCACCGACAGGGTGGGGCAATGAGCAGTACTTC.

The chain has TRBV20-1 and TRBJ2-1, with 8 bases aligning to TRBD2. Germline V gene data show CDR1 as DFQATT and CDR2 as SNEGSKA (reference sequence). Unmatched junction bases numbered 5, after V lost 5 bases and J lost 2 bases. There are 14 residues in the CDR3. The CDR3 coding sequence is TGCAGTGCTGAGGGCGGGGGGACCTACAATGAGCAGTTCTTC. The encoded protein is CSAEGGGTYNEQFF.

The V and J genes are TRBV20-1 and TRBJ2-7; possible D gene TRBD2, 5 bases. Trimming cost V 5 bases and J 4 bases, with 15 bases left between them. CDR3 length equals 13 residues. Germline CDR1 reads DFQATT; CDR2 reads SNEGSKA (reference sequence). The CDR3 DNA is TGCAGTGCTCCCTCTCGTAGCGAATACGAGCAGTACTTC. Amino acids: CSAPSRSEYEQYF.

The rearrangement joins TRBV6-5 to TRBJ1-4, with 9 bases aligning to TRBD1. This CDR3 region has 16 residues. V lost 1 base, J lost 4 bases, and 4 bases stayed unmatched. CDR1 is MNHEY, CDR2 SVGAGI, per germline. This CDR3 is CASSYLGQGFNEKLFF. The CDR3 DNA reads TGTGCCAGCAGTTACTTGGGACAGGGATTTAATGAAAAACTGTTTTTT.

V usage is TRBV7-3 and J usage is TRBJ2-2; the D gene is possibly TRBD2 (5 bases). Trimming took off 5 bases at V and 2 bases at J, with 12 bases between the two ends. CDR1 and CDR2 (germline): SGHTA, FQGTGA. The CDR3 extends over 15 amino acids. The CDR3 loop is CASSPGPGNTGELFF. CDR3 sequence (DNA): TGTGCCAGCAGCCCTGGACCGGGAAACACCGGGGAGCTGTTTTTT.

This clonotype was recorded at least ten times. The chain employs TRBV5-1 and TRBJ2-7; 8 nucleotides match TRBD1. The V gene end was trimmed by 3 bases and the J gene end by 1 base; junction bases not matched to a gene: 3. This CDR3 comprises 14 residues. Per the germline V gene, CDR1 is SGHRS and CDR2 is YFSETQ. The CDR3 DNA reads TGCGCCAGCAGCTGGACAGGGCCTTCCTACGAGCAGTACTTC. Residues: CASSWTGPSYEQYF. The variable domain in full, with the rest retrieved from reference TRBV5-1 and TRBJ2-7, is KAGVTQTPRYLIKTRGQQVTLSCSPISGHRSVSWYQQTPGQGLQFLFEYFSETQRNKGNFPGRFSGRQFSNSRSEMNVSTLELGDSALYLCASSWTGPSYEQYFGPGTRLTVT.

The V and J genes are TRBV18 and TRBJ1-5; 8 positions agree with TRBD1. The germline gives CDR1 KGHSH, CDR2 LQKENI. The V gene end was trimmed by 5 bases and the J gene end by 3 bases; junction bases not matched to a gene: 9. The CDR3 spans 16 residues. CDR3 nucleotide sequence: TGTGCCAGCTCATCAGCGACAGGGGTACTCAATCAGCCCCAGCATTTT. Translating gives CASSSATGVLNQPQHF.

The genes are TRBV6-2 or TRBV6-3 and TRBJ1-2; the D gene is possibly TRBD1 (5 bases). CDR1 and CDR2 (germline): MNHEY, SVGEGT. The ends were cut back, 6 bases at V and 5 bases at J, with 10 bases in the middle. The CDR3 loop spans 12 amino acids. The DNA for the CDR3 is TGTGCCAGCAGGCAGGGCGCTTATGGCTACACCTTC. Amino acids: CASRQGAYGYTF.

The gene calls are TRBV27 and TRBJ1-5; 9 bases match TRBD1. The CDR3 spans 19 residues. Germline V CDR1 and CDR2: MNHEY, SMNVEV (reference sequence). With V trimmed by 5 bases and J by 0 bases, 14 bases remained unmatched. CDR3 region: CASSLTGTGSINSNQPQHF. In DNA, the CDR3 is TGTGCCAGCAGTCTTACCGGGACAGGGTCAATCAATAGCAATCAGCCCCAGCATTTT.

The CDR3 nucleotides read TGTGCCAGCAGTCCCCCTGGGGGGCAGAACACCGGGGAGCTGTTTTTT. It is translated as CASSPPGGQNTGELFF. The J gene is TRBJ2-2, the V gene TRBV11-2, with D tentatively TRBD1 or TRBD2 (6 bases each). The CDR3 sequence is 16 residues long. Trimming took 6 bases from V and 1 from J, leaving 15 bases between them. Germline V gene lookup returns CDR1 SGHAT and CDR2 FQNNGV. Full variable domain (outside the CDR3, taken from reference TRBV11-2 and TRBJ2-2): EAGVAQSPRYKIIEKRQSVAFWCNPISGHATLYWYQQILGQGPKLLIQFQNNGVVDDSQLPKDRFSAERLKGVDSTLKIQPAKLEDSAVYLCASSPPGGQNTGELFFGEGSRLTVL.

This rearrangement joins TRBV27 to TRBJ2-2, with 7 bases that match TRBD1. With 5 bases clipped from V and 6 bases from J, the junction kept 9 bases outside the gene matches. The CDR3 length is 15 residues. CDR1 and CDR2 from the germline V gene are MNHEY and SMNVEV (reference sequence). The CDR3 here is CASSGRDSPAGELFF. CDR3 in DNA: TGTGCCAGCAGTGGCCGGGACAGTCCGGCCGGGGAGCTGTTTTTT.

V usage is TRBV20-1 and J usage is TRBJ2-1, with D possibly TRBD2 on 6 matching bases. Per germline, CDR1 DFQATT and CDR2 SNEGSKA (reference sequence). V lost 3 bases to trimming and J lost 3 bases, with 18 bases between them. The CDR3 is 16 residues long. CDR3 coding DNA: TGCAGTGCTAGTGACCCTTGGAGGGTTTTCTACAATGAGCAGTTCTTC. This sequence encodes CSASDPWRVFYNEQFF.

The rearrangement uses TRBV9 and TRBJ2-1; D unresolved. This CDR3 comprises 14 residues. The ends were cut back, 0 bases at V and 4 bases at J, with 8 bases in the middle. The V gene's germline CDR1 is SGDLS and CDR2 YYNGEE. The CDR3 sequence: CASSVADPYNEQFF. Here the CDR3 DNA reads TGTGCCAGCAGCGTAGCTGACCCGTACAATGAGCAGTTCTTC. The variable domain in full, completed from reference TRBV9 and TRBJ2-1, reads DSGVTQTPKHLITATGQRVTLRCSPRSGDLSVYWYQQSLDQGLQFLIQYYNGEERAKGNILERFSAQQFPDLHSELNLSSLELGDSALYFCASSVADPYNEQFFGPGTRLTVL.

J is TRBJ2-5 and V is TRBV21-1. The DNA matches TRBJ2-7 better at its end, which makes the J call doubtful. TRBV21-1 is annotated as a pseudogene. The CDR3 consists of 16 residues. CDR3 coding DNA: TGTGCCAGCAGCAAAGCAATCTTCGGAATATCCAACGAGCAGTACTTC. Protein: CASSKAIFGISNEQYF.

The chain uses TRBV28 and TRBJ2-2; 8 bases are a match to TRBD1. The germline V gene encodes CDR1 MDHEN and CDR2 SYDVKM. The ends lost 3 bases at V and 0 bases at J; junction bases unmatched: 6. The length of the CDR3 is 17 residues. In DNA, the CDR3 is TGTGCCAGCAGTTTCCCCCAGGGGGCATCGAACACCGGGGAGCTGTTTTTT. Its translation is CASSFPQGASNTGELFF.

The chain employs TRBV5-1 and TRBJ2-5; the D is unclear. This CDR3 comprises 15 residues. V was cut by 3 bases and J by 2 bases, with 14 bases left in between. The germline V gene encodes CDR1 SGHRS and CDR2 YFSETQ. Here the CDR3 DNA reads TGCGCCAGCAGCTACATCCAGGCCGGTCAAGAGACCCAGTACTTC. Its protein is CASSYIQAGQETQYF.

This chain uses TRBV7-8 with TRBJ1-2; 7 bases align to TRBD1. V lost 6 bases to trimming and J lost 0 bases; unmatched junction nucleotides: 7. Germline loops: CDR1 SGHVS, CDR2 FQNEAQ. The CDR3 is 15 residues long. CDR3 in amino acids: CASSTFGTANYGYTF. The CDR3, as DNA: TGTGCCAGCAGTACGTTCGGGACAGCTAACTATGGCTACACCTTC.

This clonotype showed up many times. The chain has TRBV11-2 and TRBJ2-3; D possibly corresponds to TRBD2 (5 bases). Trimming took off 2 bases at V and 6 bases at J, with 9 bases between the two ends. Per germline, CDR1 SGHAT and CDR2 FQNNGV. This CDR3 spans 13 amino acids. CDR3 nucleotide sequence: TGTGCCAGCAGCTTATCTCGAGGGGATACGCAGTATTTT. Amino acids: CASSLSRGDTQYF. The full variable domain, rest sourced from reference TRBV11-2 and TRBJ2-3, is EAGVAQSPRYKIIEKRQSVAFWCNPISGHATLYWYQQILGQGPKLLIQFQNNGVVDDSQLPKDRFSAERLKGVDSTLKIQPAKLEDSAVYLCASSLSRGDTQYFGPGTRLTVL.

The CDR3 loop is CASSLEGGTYNEQFF. CDR3 nucleotide sequence: TGTGCCAGCAGTTTAGAGGGGGGGACCTACAATGAGCAGTTCTTC. The rearrangement joins TRBV12-3 or TRBV12-4 to TRBJ2-1, with D perhaps matching TRBD2 (7 bases). V shed 1 base and J shed 2 bases, with 9 bases lying between them. The CDR3 covers 15 residues.

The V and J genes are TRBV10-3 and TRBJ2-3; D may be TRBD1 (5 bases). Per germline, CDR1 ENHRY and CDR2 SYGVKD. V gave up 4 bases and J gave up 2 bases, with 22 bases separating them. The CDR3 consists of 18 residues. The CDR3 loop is CAISGQGAGDLHTDTQYF. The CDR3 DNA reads TGTGCCATCAGTGGCCAGGGTGCCGGTGACCTCCACACAGATACGCAGTATTTT.